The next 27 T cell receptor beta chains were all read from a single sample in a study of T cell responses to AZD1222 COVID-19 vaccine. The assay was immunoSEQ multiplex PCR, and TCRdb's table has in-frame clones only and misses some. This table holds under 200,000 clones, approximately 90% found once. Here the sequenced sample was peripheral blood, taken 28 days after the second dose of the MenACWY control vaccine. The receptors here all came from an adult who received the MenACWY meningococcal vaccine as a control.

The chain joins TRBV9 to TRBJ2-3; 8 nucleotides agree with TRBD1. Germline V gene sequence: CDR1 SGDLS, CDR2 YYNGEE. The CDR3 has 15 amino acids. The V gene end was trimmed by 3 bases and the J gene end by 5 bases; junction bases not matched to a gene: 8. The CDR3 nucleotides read TGTGCCAGCAGCGCGACAGGGGCGCGGGGAGATACGCAGTATTTT. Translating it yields CASSATGARGDTQYF.

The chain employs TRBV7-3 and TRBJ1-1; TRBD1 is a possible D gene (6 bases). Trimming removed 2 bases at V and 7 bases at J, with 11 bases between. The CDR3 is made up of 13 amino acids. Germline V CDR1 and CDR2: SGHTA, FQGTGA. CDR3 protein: CASSLGAGDEAFF. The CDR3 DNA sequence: TGTGCCAGCAGCTTAGGGGCAGGGGATGAAGCTTTCTTT.

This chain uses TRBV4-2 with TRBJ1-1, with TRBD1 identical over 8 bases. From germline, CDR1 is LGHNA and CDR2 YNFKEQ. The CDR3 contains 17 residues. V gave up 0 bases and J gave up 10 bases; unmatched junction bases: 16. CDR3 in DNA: TGTGCCAGCAGCCAAGAACCTCGCCTGAGACAGGGGAATGGAGCTTTCTTT. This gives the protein CASSQEPRLRQGNGAFF.

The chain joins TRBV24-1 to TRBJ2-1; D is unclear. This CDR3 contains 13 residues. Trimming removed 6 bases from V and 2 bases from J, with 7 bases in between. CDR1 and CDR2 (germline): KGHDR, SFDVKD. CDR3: CATSQRTYNEQFF. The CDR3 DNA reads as TGTGCCACCAGTCAACGAACCTACAATGAGCAGTTCTTC.

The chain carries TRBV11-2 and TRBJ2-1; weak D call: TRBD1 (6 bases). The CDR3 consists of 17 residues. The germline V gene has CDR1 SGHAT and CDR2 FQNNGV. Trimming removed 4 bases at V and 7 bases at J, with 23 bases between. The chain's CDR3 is CASSSSFSGTLGNEQFF. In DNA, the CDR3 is TGTGCCAGCAGCTCTAGCTTCTCCGGGACACTGGGGAATGAGCAGTTCTTC. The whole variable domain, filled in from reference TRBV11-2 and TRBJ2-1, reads EAGVAQSPRYKIIEKRQSVAFWCNPISGHATLYWYQQILGQGPKLLIQFQNNGVVDDSQLPKDRFSAERLKGVDSTLKIQPAKLEDSAVYLCASSSSFSGTLGNEQFFGPGTRLTVL.

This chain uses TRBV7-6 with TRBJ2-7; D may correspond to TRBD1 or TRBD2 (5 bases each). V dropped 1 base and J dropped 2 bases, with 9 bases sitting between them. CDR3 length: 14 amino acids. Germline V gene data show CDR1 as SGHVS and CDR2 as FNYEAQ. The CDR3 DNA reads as TGTGCCAGCAGCTTAGGGGGGACCCCCTACGAGCAGTACTTC. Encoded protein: CASSLGGTPYEQYF. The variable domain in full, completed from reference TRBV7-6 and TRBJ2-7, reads GAGVSQSPRYKVTKRGQDVALRCDPISGHVSLYWYRQALGQGPEFLTYFNYEAQQDKSGLPNDRFSAERPEGSISTLTIQRTEQRDSAMYRCASSLGGTPYEQYFGPGTRLTVT.

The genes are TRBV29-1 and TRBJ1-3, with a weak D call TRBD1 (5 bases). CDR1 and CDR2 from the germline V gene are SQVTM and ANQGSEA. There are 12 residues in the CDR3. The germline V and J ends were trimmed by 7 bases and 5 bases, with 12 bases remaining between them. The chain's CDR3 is CSARDGRNTIYF. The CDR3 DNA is TGCAGCGCCCGGGACGGTAGAAACACCATATATTTT.

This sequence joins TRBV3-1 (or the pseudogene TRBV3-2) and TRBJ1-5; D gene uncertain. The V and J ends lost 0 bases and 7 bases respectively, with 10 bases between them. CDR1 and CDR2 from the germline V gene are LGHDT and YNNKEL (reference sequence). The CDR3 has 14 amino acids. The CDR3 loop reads CASSQDFAGQPQHF. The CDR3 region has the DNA TGTGCCAGCAGCCAAGATTTTGCAGGACAGCCCCAGCATTTT.

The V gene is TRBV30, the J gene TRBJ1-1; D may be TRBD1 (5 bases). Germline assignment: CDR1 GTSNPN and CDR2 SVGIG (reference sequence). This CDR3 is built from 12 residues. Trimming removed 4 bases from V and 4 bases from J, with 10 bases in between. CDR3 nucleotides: TGTGCCTGGATCGGAAGGGGCACTGAAGCTTTCTTT. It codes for CAWIGRGTEAFF.

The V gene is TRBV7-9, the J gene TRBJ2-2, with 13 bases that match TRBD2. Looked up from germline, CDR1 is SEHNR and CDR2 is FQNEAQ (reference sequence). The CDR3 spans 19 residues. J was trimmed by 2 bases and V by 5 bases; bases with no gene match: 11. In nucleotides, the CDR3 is TGTGCCAGCAGCGGATGGACTAGCGGGAGTTCTCTAAACACCGGGGAGCTGTTTTTT. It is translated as CASSGWTSGSSLNTGELFF.

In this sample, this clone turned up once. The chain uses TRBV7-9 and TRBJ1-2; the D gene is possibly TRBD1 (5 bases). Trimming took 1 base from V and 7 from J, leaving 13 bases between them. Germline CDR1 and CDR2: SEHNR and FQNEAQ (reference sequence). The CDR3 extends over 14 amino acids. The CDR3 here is CASSLGLGDRGYTF. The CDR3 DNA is TGTGCCAGCAGCTTAGGGTTAGGGGATCGTGGCTACACCTTC.

This CDR3 reads CAISESTGTETQYF. The CDR3 DNA reads TGTGCCATCAGTGAGTCAACAGGGACCGAGACCCAGTACTTC. This chain uses TRBV10-3 with TRBJ2-5, with a weak D call TRBD1 (6 bases). The CDR3 loop spans 14 amino acids. Trimming removed 0 bases at V and 5 bases at J, with 10 bases between. Germline V gene lookup returns CDR1 ENHRY and CDR2 SYGVKD.

CDR3 DNA sequence: TGTGCCTGGCAAAACACCGGGGAGCTGTTTTTT. This encodes CAWQNTGELFF. This chain uses TRBV30 with TRBJ2-2; D ambiguous. The germline V and J ends were trimmed by 5 bases and 2 bases, with 3 bases remaining between them. Germline V lookup: CDR1 GTSNPN, CDR2 SVGIG (reference sequence). The length of the CDR3 is 11 residues.

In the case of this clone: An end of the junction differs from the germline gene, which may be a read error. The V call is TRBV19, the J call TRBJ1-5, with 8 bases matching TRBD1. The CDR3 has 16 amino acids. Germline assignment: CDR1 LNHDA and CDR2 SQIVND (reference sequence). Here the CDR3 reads CASFGTLGQGKQPQHF. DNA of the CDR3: TGTGCCAGCTTCGGAACACTCGGACAGGGCAAACAGCCCCAGCATTTT.

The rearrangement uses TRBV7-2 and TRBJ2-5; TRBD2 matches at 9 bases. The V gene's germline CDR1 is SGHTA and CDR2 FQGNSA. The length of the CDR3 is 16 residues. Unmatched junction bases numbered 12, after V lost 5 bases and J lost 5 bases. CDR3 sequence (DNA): TGTGCCAGCAGCCCACAGACTAGCGGAGGGGGGGAGACCCAGTACTTC. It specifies CASSPQTSGGGETQYF.

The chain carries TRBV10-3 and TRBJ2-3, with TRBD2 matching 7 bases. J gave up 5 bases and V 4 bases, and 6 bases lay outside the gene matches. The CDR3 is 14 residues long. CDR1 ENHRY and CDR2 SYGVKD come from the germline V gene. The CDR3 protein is CAISGGAGRDTQYF. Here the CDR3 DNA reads TGTGCCATCAGTGGGGGAGCGGGACGAGATACGCAGTATTTT.

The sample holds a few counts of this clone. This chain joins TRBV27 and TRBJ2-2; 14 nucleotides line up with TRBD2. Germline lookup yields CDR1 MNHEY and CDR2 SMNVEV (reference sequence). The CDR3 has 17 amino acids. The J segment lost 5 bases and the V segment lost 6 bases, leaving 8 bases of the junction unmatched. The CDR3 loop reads CASRMGLAGEWTGELFF. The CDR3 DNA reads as TGTGCCAGCAGGATGGGACTAGCGGGAGAGTGGACCGGGGAGCTGTTTTTT.

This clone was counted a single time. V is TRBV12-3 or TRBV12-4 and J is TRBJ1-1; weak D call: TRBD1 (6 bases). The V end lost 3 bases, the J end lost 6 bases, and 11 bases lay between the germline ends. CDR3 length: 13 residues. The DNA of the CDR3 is TGTGCCAGCAGTTTCGCAGGGGCCCCTGAAGCTTTCTTT. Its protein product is CASSFAGAPEAFF.

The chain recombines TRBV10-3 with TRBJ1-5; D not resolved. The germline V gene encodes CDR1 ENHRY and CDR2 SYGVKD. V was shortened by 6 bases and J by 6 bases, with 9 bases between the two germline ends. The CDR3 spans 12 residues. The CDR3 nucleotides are TGTGCCATCAGCCCTGGGAGTCAGCCCCAGCATTTT. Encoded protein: CAISPGSQPQHF.

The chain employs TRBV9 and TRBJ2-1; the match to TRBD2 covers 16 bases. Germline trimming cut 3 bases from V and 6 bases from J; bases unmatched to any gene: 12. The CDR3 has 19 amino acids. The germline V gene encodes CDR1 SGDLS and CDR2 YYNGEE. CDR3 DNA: TGTGCCAGCAGCGGCTCGGGACTAGCGGGAGGGAGGGGCCTCAATGAGCAGTTCTTC. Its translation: CASSGSGLAGGRGLNEQFF.

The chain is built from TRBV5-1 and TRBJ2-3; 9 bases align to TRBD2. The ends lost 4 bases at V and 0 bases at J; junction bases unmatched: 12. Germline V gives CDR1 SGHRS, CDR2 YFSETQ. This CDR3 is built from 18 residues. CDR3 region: CASSRPKRLAESTDTQYF. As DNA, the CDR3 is TGCGCCAGCAGCCGCCCTAAAAGACTAGCGGAGAGCACAGATACGCAGTATTTT.

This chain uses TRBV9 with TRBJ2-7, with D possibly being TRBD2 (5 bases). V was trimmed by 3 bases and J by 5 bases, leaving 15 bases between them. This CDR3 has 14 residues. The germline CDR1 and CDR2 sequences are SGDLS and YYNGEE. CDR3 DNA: TGTGCCAGCAGCGCCCGGAGCGGCAAAGACGAGCAGTACTTC. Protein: CASSARSGKDEQYF.

CDR3 loop: CASSKDTGFFGNTIYF. CDR3 sequence (DNA): TGCGCCAGCAGCAAAGATACAGGGTTCTTCGGAAACACCATATATTTT. The chain is built from TRBV5-1 and TRBJ1-3; tentative D call: TRBD1 (6 bases). Germline CDR1 reads SGHRS; CDR2 reads YFSETQ. Trimming shortened V by 4 bases and J by 4 bases, and 18 bases separated the two germline ends. The CDR3 is 16 residues long.

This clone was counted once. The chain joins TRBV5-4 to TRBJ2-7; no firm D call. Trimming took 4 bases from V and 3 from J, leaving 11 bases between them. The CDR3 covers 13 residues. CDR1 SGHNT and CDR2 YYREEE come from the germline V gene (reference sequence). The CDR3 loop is CASSLDSGYEQYF. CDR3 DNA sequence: TGTGCCAGCAGCCTCGACTCCGGCTACGAGCAGTACTTC. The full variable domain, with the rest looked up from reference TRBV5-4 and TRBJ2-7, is ETGVTQSPTHLIKTRGQQVTLRCSSQSGHNTVSWYQQALGQGPQFIFQYYREEENGRGNFPPRFSGLQFPNYSSELNVNALELDDSALYLCASSLDSGYEQYFGPGTRLTVT.

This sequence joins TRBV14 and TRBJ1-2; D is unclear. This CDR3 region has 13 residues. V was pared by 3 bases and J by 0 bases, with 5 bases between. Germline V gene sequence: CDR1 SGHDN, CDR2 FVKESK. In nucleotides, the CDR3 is TGTGCCAGCAGCCAGTCAGCTAACTATGGCTACACCTTC. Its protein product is CASSQSANYGYTF. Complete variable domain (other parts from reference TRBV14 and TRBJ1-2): EAGVTQFPSHSVIEKGQTVTLRCDPISGHDNLYWYRRVMGKEIKFLLHFVKESKQDESGMPNNRFLAERTGGTYSTLKVQPAELEDSGVYFCASSQSANYGYTFGSGTRLTVV.

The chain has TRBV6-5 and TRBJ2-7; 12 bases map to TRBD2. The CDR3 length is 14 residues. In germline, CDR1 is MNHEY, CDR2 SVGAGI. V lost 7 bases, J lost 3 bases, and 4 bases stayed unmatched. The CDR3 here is CASTLGLAGYEQYF. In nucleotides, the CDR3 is TGTGCCAGCACCCTGGGACTAGCGGGCTACGAGCAGTACTTC.

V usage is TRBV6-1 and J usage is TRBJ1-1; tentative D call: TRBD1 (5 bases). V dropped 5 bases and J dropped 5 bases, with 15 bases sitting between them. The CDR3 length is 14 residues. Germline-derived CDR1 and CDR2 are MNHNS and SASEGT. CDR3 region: CASSSKGPKTEAFF. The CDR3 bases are TGTGCCAGCAGTTCAAAGGGGCCGAAAACTGAAGCTTTCTTT.